The entry below gives a single TCR beta chain sequence along with its context. What it binds is unknown. This sample was included in a study of monozygotic twins with cystic fibrosis. Study outcomes and limitations: Co-twins had the most similar V usage for 13 of 16 pairs, J for 8.

CDR3 length: 13 residues. The germline CDR1 and CDR2 sequences are KGHSH and LQKENI. V was pared by 6 bases and J by 5 bases, with 5 bases of the junction left unmatched. The method was immunoSEQ multiplex PCR; TCRdb's version includes in-frame clones alone and lacks a portion of them. This sample has 30,000 or so clones, with approximately 72% found just once. J is TRBJ2-7 and V is TRBV18, with 9 bases identical to TRBD1. Sequenced material: blood. This TCR came from a girl under 18 with cystic fibrosis. The CDR3 DNA reads as TGTGCCAGCTCCCTCCGGACAGGGGACGAGCAGTACGTC. Its translation: CASSLRTGDEQYV.